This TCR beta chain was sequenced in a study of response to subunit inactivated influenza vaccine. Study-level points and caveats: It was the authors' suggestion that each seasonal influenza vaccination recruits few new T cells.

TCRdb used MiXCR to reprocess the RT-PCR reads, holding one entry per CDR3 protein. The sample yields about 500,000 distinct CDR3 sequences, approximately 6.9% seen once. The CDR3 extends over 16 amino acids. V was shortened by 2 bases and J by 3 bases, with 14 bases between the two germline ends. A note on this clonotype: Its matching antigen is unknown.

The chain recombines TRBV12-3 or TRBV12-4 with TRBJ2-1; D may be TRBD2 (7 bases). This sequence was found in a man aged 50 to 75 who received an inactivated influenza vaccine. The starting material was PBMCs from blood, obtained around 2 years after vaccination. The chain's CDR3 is CASSLLGGGFYNEQFF. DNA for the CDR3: TGTGCCAGCAGTTTATTAGGCGGGGGCTTCTACAATGAGCAGTTCTTC.